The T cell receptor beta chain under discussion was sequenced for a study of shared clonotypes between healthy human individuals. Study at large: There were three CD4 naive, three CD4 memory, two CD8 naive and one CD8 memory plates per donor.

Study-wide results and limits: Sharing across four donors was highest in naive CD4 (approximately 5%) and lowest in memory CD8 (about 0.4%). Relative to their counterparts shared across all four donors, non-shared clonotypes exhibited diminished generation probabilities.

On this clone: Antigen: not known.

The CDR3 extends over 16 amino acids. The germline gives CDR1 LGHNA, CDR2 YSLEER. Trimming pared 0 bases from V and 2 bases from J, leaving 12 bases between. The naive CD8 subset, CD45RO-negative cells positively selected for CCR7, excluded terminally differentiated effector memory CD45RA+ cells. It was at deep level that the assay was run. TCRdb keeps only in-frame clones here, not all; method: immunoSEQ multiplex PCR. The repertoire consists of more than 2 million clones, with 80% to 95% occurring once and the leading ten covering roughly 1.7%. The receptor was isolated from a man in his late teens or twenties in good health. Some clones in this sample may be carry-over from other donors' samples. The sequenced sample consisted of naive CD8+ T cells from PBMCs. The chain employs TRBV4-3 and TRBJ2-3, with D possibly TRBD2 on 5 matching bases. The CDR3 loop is CASSQEDGGLTDTQYF. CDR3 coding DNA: TGCGCCAGCAGCCAAGAGGACGGCGGACTCACAGATACGCAGTATTTT.